Shown below are 3 T cell receptor beta chains from a single sample sequenced in a study of CD8 T cells in ankylosing spondylitis. TCRdb used MiXCR to reprocess the 5' RACE reads, holding one entry per CDR3 protein. The sample includes about 240,000 distinct CDR3 sequences, 8.6% of them seen just once. The specimen was blood, either unsorted or a sorted T cell fraction (not recorded which). Receptor source: a male donor with ankylosing spondylitis or in good health (not recorded which).

This clonotype was detected many times. The chain carries TRBV7-9 and TRBJ1-2; D is undetermined. V lost 7 bases to trimming and J lost 4 bases, with 16 bases between them. The CDR3 loop spans 14 amino acids. The germline gives CDR1 SEHNR, CDR2 FQNEAQ (reference sequence). The DNA of the CDR3 is TGTGCCAGCACTATAGGAACGTTGGCCTATGGCTACACCTTC. Protein: CASTIGTLAYGYTF.

This clonotype appeared a few times. This may stem from a read error, because a much larger clone lies one nucleotide away. The chain joins TRBV5-1 to TRBJ1-4; possibly TRBD1 for D (5 bases). The CDR3 contains 14 residues. V was trimmed by 5 bases and J by 8 bases, leaving 16 bases between them. Germline values: CDR1 SGHRS, CDR2 YFSETQ. The CDR3 loop reads CASRTWERGEKLFF. The CDR3 DNA reads TGCGCCAGCAGGACCTGGGAAAGGGGCGAAAAACTGTTTTTT.

There are many counts of this clonotype. CDR3 nucleotides: TGCAGCGTTCCCTTCGCGGGGGATGAGCAGTTCTTC. Its protein product is CSVPFAGDEQFF. The chain carries TRBV29-1 and TRBJ2-1, with 7 bases matching TRBD2. CDR1 and CDR2 from the germline V gene are SQVTM and ANQGSEA. After removal of 5 bases from V and 8 bases from J, the junction contained 6 bases not matched to a gene. This CDR3 has 12 residues.